What follows are 14 T cell receptor beta chains derived from one specimen sequenced in a study of blood T cell repertoires in COVID-19. Measured with immunoSEQ multiplex PCR; TCRdb has only the in-frame clones, and not every one. The top ten clones hold less than 20% of a sample with approximately 110,000 clones, about three quarters of them seen once. Sequenced: peripheral blood. All receptors derive from a woman in her seventies with acute or convalescent COVID-19.

The chain employs TRBV27 and TRBJ1-2; 9 bases agree with TRBD1. The germline V gene encodes CDR1 MNHEY and CDR2 SMNVEV (reference sequence). CDR3 size: 14 residues. V dropped 4 bases and J dropped 4; count of bases not matched to a gene: 4. The CDR3 spells CASSSGQGSYGYTF. CDR3 DNA sequence: TGTGCCAGCAGTTCAGGACAGGGGAGCTATGGCTACACCTTC.

V and J are TRBV6-6 and TRBJ1-1, with D hard to call. Germline CDR1 reads MNHNY; CDR2 reads SVGAGI (reference sequence). The CDR3 covers 14 residues. The germline V and J ends were trimmed by 7 bases and 0 bases, with 12 bases remaining between them. The CDR3 DNA sequence: TGTGCCAGCATCCCCGAGGCTGTGAACACTGAAGCTTTCTTT. Amino acids: CASIPEAVNTEAFF.

V gene TRBV7-2 combines with J gene TRBJ2-7, with 7 bases lining up with TRBD1. The CDR3 sequence is 16 residues long. CDR1 and CDR2 from the germline V gene are SGHTA and FQGNSA. V lost 1 base and J lost 2; bases outside the gene matches: 8. The CDR3 DNA reads as TGTGCCAGCAGCTTAGGACCAGGGGGTATTCCCTACGAGCAGTACTTC. Its translation: CASSLGPGGIPYEQYF.

The V gene is TRBV5-8, the J gene TRBJ2-1, with a possible D match to TRBD2 (6 bases). The CDR3 extends over 14 amino acids. V lost 1 base and J 8 bases, leaving 13 bases between the germline ends. From germline, CDR1 is SGHTS and CDR2 YDEGEE. CDR3 nucleotide sequence: TGTGCCAGCAGCTTGTTGTCCGGGGGTGATGAGCAGTTCTTC. Its protein product is CASSLLSGGDEQFF.

V is TRBV10-2 and J is TRBJ2-7; TRBD1 agrees at 11 bases. Trimming removed 3 bases from V and 4 bases from J; junction bases left unmatched: 5. Germline CDR1 is WSHSY and CDR2 is SAAADI. The CDR3 has 15 residues. The CDR3 loop reads CASSDPGQGAYEQYF. DNA for the CDR3: TGCGCCAGCAGTGACCCCGGACAGGGGGCTTACGAGCAGTACTTC.

CDR3 in amino acids: CASSYPSRTYSYGYTF. The CDR3 region has the DNA TGTGCCAGCAGTTATCCCTCCCGTACCTATTCATATGGCTACACCTTC. V gene TRBV6-6 combines with J gene TRBJ1-2, with no clear D. The germline V gene has CDR1 MNHNY and CDR2 SVGAGI (reference sequence). With 3 bases removed from V and 5 bases from J, the gap between germline ends came to 19 bases. The CDR3 sequence is 16 residues long.

The V gene is TRBV7-9, the J gene TRBJ1-4, with unresolved D. The CDR3 spans 13 residues. CDR1 SEHNR and CDR2 FQNEAQ come from the germline V gene (reference sequence). The ends were cut back, 3 bases at V and 5 bases at J, with 7 bases in the middle. The CDR3 reads CASSFQTNEKLFF. The CDR3 DNA is TGTGCCAGCAGCTTCCAGACAAATGAAAAACTGTTTTTT.

The chain uses TRBV19 and TRBJ1-6; 11 bases align to TRBD1. This CDR3 has 16 residues. Looked up from germline, CDR1 is LNHDA and CDR2 is SQIVND (reference sequence). The J segment lost 10 bases and the V segment lost 4 bases, leaving 9 bases of the junction unmatched. The CDR3 loop is CASSRETGTGGSPLHF. In DNA, the CDR3 is TGTGCCAGTAGTAGAGAGACCGGGACAGGGGGGTCACCCCTCCACTTT.

This clone was found many times. The chain carries TRBV30 and TRBJ2-7; 9 bases line up with TRBD1. Germline V gene sequence: CDR1 GTSNPN, CDR2 SVGIG (reference sequence). Trimming took 2 bases from V and 2 from J; bases not matched to a gene: 10. This CDR3 is 16 amino acids long. The CDR3 bases are TGTGCCTGGAGTCTAGTCGGACAGGGGTCGCCCTACGAGCAGTACTTC. Protein sequence: CAWSLVGQGSPYEQYF.

The V gene is TRBV28, the J gene TRBJ2-7; 7 bases agree with TRBD2. The J segment lost 0 bases and the V segment lost 0 bases, leaving 8 bases of the junction unmatched. The CDR3 length is 17 residues. Per the germline V gene, CDR1 is MDHEN and CDR2 is SYDVKM. CDR3 nucleotides: TGTGCCAGCAGTTTATGGAGCGGGGCTAGGAGCTCCTACGAGCAGTACTTC. Residues: CASSLWSGARSSYEQYF.

V usage is TRBV30 and J usage is TRBJ1-2, with 8 bases lining up with TRBD1. This CDR3 region has 13 residues. Per the germline V gene, CDR1 is GTSNPN and CDR2 is SVGIG (reference sequence). V was pared by 2 bases and J by 6 bases, with 5 bases of the junction left unmatched. The CDR3 DNA reads as TGTGCCTGGAGTTTAGGACAGGGTAATGGCTACACCTTC. This gives the protein CAWSLGQGNGYTF.

This chain joins TRBV18 and TRBJ2-2, with 11 bases that match TRBD2. Trimming cost V 3 bases and J 0 bases; bases outside gene matches: 0. Germline lookup yields CDR1 KGHSH and CDR2 LQKENI. CDR3 size: 16 residues. The CDR3 reads CASSPSGGANTGELFF. For the CDR3, the DNA is TGTGCCAGCTCACCTAGCGGGGGGGCGAACACCGGGGAGCTGTTTTTT.

As concerns this clone: A much larger clone is a single base away; this may be a read error. The rearrangement uses TRBV5-1 and TRBJ2-7, with TRBD2 as a possible D gene (6 bases). The CDR3 runs 16 residues. V lost 10 bases and J 7 bases, leaving 30 bases between the germline ends. Germline V gene data show CDR1 as SGHRS and CDR2 as YFSETQ. CDR3 DNA: TGCGCCCGCTTGAGCGGTTGGGTGGGCCGGGGGTGGGAGCAGTACTTC. Translated, it gives CARLSGWVGRGWEQYF.

V usage is TRBV19 and J usage is TRBJ1-2, with TRBD1 identical over 10 bases. J lost 2 bases, V lost 4 bases, and 7 bases had no gene match. Germline values: CDR1 LNHDA, CDR2 SQIVND (reference sequence). CDR3 length: 16 amino acids. The CDR3 DNA reads as TGTGCCAGTAGTAGACGACAGGGGGCGTCCAACTATGGCTACACCTTC. Translating it yields CASSRRQGASNYGYTF. Full variable domain (outside the CDR3, taken from reference TRBV19 and TRBJ1-2): DGGITQSPKYLFRKEGQNVTLSCEQNLNHDAMYWYRQDPGQGLRLIYYSQIVNDFQKGDIAEGYSVSREKKESFPLTVTSAQKNPTAFYLCASSRRQGASNYGYTFGSGTRLTVV.